These T cell receptor beta chains were read from a single sample in a study of CD8 T cells in Susac syndrome. MiXCR, run by TCRdb on the immunoSEQ multiplex PCR reads, gives a single entry per CDR3 protein. The sample consists of some 52,000 distinct CDR3 sequences, 93% of them appearing once. The sequencing input was CD8+ T cells from PBMCs. The receptor set was obtained from a human donor with multiple sclerosis. Each CDR3 is given with its conserved first and last residue. D genes are given only for firm matches.

TRBV29-1,-,TRBJ2-7,CSVEFGFYEQYF
TRBV28,-,TRBJ2-7,CASRRGYRFVYTYEQYF
TRBV4-1,-,TRBJ2-3,CASSQEVDPTDTQYF
TRBV30,TRBD1,TRBJ1-2,CAWTMMTGAGYTF
TRBV9,TRBD1,TRBJ1-1,CASSGTGMNTEAFF
TRBV4-1,-,TRBJ1-1,CASSQEGHTEAFF
TRBV20-1,-,TRBJ1-5,CSARDLGVVAGPQHF
TRBV25-1,-,TRBJ2-7,CASSEWWSSYEQYF
TRBV6-1,-,TRBJ2-6,CASSELAGANVLTF
TRBV6-6,-,TRBJ2-3,CASFADTQYF
TRBV7-9,TRBD1,TRBJ1-2,CASSFLPVGQGYGYTF
TRBV29-1,-,TRBJ2-5,CSVVGISLETQYF
TRBV5-6,TRBD1,TRBJ1-6,CASSVDRVSNSPLHF
TRBV4-3,-,TRBJ1-2,CASSQDLAGSSYGYTF
TRBV9,TRBD2,TRBJ2-1,CASSVAGVAGTEQFF
TRBV2,-,TRBJ2-3,CASSWDTQYF
TRBV15,TRBD2,TRBJ2-2,CATSPPGERGDSNTGELFF
TRBV5-6,-,TRBJ2-1,CASSLYTRDEQFF
TRBV25-1,-,TRBJ1-3,CASSDFGTGNTIYF
TRBV13,-,TRBJ1-3,CASSTGGRGRNTIYF
TRBV6-5,TRBD1,TRBJ2-1,CASSYSTGIEQFF
TRBV28,-,TRBJ2-7,CASNDVSYEQYF
TRBV4-3,-,TRBJ2-7,CASSQDAGPSALEQYF
TRBV10-1,-,TRBJ2-2,CASSELRVGNTGELFF
TRBV6-2/TRBV6-3,TRBD2,TRBJ2-1,CASSSGLAGVREQFF
TRBV13,TRBD1,TRBJ1-2,CASSTEQGVGYGYTF
TRBV27,-,TRBJ1-2,CASSPLDRASGNGYTF
TRBV23-1,TRBD1,TRBJ2-6,CASSPRFRDRALRGANVLTF
TRBV4-1,-,TRBJ1-5,CASSQDITAGQPQHF
TRBV13,-,TRBJ2-7,CASSSLSYEQYF
TRBV6-4,-,TRBJ2-2,CASTMDPNTGELFF
TRBV4-1,-,TRBJ1-6,CASSQEWPLGLGNSPLHF
TRBV3-1,TRBD1,TRBJ2-7,CASSQGTATYEQYF
TRBV27,-,TRBJ1-1,CASSLNSGVGLNTEAFF
TRBV14,-,TRBJ1-1,CASSQVQPNTEAFF
TRBV9,-,TRBJ2-3,CASSVGGDTDTQYF
TRBV28,TRBD1,TRBJ1-4,CASSLRQGGNEKLFF
TRBV20-1,-,TRBJ2-7,CSARDKEIYEQYF